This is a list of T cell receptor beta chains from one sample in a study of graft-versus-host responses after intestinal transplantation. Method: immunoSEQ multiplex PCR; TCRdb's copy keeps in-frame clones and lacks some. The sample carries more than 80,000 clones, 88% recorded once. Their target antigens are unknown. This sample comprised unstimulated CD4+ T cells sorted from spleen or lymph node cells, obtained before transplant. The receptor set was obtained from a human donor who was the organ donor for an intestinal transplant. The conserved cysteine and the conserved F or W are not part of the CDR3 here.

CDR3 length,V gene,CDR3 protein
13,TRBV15,ATSNEKRPGDRQF
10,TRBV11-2,ASSLTGYEQY
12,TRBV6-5,ASSSGQSYNEQF
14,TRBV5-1,ASSLGASGVGNEQF
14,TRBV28,ASSPITREEHNEQF
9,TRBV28,ASTGGQPQH
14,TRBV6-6,ASSYSPRTSEDTQY
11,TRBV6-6,ASSYAGLETQY
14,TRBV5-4,ASSSGTSGRDNEQF
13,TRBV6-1,ASSEIGGPGDTQY
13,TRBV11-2,ASSPQQGVREKLF
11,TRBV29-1,SVWVGSADTQY
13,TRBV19,ASTEDRSWNSPLH
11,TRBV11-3,ASSPSGADTQY
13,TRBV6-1,ASREQGAGTDTQY
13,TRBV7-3,ASSLMGQGNNEQF
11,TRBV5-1,ASSPGTSGRVH
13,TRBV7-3,ASSRGLAGLNEQF
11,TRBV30,AWSSFVGGKLF
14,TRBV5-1,ASSREGGTRADTQY
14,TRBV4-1,ASSQEKRGGSYEQY
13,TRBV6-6,ASTFPSGVAGELF
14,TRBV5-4,ASSFLGTGGTDTQY
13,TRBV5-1,ASSLTTGFSDTQY